These T cell receptor beta chains were read from a single sample in a study of CD4 T cells in relation to SARS-CoV-2 and coronaviruses. The repertoire was sequenced with immunoSEQ multiplex PCR; TCRdb's copy has only in-frame clones and lacks some. The sample has about 25,000 clones; 65% to 85% are singletons. These receptors have no identified antigens. The source material was CD4+ T cells from PBMCs, cultured in vitro. These receptors were obtained from a human donor in good health. The CDR3 runs from the conserved cysteine through the conserved F or W.

TRBJ2-7	TRBV7-6	CASSLLAQVNEQYF
TRBJ1-2	TRBV6-2/TRBV6-3	CASSYLRQRNYGYTF
TRBJ2-1	TRBV30	CAWRKDWANEQFF
TRBJ1-2	TRBV6-5	CASSSQGKGGYTF
TRBJ2-6	TRBV4-1	CASSQEGGRGANVLTF
TRBJ2-5	TRBV5-6	CASSPAGGGKTQYF
TRBJ2-2	TRBV29-1	CSVLGTGVNTGELFF
TRBJ2-5	TRBV5-4	CASSLDSGRAGETQYF
TRBJ1-5	TRBV18	CASSRGQEDQPQHF
TRBJ1-1	TRBV2	CASSEQGPNTEAFF
TRBJ1-2	TRBV6-1	CASSELSGPNYGYTF
TRBJ2-2	TRBV27	CASSSRDRGRFGELFF
TRBJ1-1	TRBV6-6	CASSFQGGNTEAFF
TRBJ2-1	TRBV7-2	CASSLVGSGLYNEQFF
TRBJ2-1	TRBV6-5	CASSNPKLDNEQFF
TRBJ2-1	TRBV5-1	CASSLSGQGTNEQFF
TRBJ2-5	TRBV7-2	CASSLKETQYF
TRBJ2-1	TRBV9	CASSANSQARREQFF
TRBJ2-4	TRBV5-5	CASSLYRDRQNIQYF
TRBJ1-1	TRBV7-2	CASSFAQLLNTEAFF
TRBJ2-7	TRBV11-2	CASSLRGESSYEQYF
TRBJ1-4	TRBV11-2	CASSLLGLGEKLFF
TRBJ2-2	TRBV4-2	CASSQVSREHPGELFF
TRBJ2-2	TRBV4-1	CASSQEGHLENTGELFF
TRBJ1-1	TRBV19	CASNTLEAGRTEAFF
TRBJ2-7	TRBV9	CASSVADNWPVYEQYF
TRBJ2-1	TRBV4-1	CASSQDRGGLAGGNEQFF
TRBJ2-2	TRBV14	CASSQAGWGGELFF
TRBJ2-2	TRBV4-2	CASSRGTSGSSGELFF
TRBJ1-2	TRBV6-5	CASSYSDNLNYGYTF
TRBJ1-6	TRBV5-1	CASSGGHENSPLHF
TRBJ2-3	TRBV5-4	CASSIKGAGATDTQYF
TRBJ1-5	TRBV12-3/TRBV12-4	CASSEGARPQHF
TRBJ2-7	TRBV19	CASGDRGKSYEQYF
TRBJ2-7	TRBV27	CASSSIDRVNEQYF
TRBJ2-2	TRBV9	CASGWTSGGTNTGELFF
TRBJ2-1	TRBV4-1	CASSQEMGLAGAYNEQFF